This T cell receptor beta chain was recovered during a study of patients and donors after allogeneic stem cell transplantation. MiXCR was run by TCRdb on the RT-PCR reads, yielding one entry per CDR3 protein. The sample lists about 400,000 distinct CDR3 sequences, 15% to 20% occurring once. This clonotype originated in a human donor who was either an allogeneic HSCT recipient or a stem cell or donor lymphocyte infusion donor (not recorded which). It is not recorded whose cells these are; they may come from a transplant donor. Sequencing was carried out using blood, either unsorted or a sorted T cell fraction (not recorded which).

The CDR3 spells CASSYSGGGASETQYF. CDR3 DNA: TGTGCCAGCAGTTACTCTGGCGGGGGGGCGAGTGAGACCCAGTACTTC. This chain links TRBV6-5 with TRBJ2-5; the match to TRBD2 covers 9 bases. With V trimmed by 0 bases and J by 5 bases, 7 bases remained unmatched. Germline loops: CDR1 MNHEY, CDR2 SVGAGI. This CDR3 is 16 amino acids long.